This T cell receptor (beta chain) was profiled in a study of vaccination effects on CD4 cells after COVID-19. Germline CDR1 and CDR2: SGHTS and YDEGEE. Germline trimming cut 3 bases from V and 6 bases from J; bases unmatched to any gene: 5. The CDR3 length is 13 residues. Assay: immunoSEQ multiplex PCR; the TCRdb copy retains only in-frame clones and omits some. This sample carries 20,000 to 25,000 clones, approximately 69% of them seen once, and the ten largest clones take around 8.5%. A word on this clone: The antigen remains undetermined.

ViraFEST used viral peptide pools to expand antigen-specific CD4+ T cells before sequencing. Subsequent to 10 days of culture, CD4+ T cells were isolated. Two doses of BNT162b2 or mRNA-1273 vaccine were administered to participants. This chain joins TRBV5-8 and TRBJ1-2; 7 nucleotides agree with TRBD1. This receptor was identified in a human donor who received a COVID-19 vaccine. Material: CD4+ T cells from PBMCs cultured with SARS-CoV-2 spike peptides, obtained after COVID-19 vaccination. The CDR3, as DNA: TGTGCCAGCAGCTATGACAGGGACGATGGCTACACCTTC. Its translation is CASSYDRDDGYTF.